The 18 T cell receptor beta chains reported below all come from one sample, sequenced in a study of cytotoxic CD8 clonotypes in ibrutinib-treated CLL (dated by TCRdb to the early 2020s). Library method: the immunoSEQ multiplex PCR assay. This is the immuneACCESS table as TCRdb keeps it, with only in-frame sequences that have V and J called. A part of the clones is gone; compared with another copy, unresolved V genes explain less than half, and the rest is unexplained. Within this sample are tens of thousands of clones, with roughly 58% of them counted one time only. About 24% of the sample belongs to the ten largest clones. The time point label for this specimen denotes: progressive disease on ibrutinib. The source material was PBMCs, sampled at disease progression, from a patient treated with ibrutinib. These receptors were collected from a human donor with chronic lymphocytic leukemia.

V gene TRBV28 combines with J gene TRBJ1-2; TRBD1 aligns across 9 bases. Germline values: CDR1 MDHEN, CDR2 SYDVKM. The CDR3 runs to 14 residues. V was pared by 6 bases and J by 4 bases, with 6 bases of the junction left unmatched. The CDR3 coding sequence is TGTGCCAGCAGGTACAGGGGGCGAGTCTATGGCTACACCTTC. As protein: CASRYRGRVYGYTF.

The chain is built from TRBV7-2 and TRBJ1-4; D gene unclear. V shed 2 bases and J shed 12 bases, with 13 bases lying between them. Germline CDR1 and CDR2: SGHTA and FQGNSA. The CDR3 spans 13 residues. The CDR3 DNA follows: TGTGCCAGCAGCTTACAATCGGGGAGAGAACTGTTTTTT. It codes for CASSLQSGRELFF.

This clone was detected a few times. The chain carries TRBV12-5 and TRBJ2-5; 7 nucleotides agree with TRBD1. Germline trimming cut 5 bases from V and 5 bases from J; bases unmatched to any gene: 8. Germline CDR1 reads LGHNT; CDR2 reads FRNRAP. The CDR3 sequence is 14 residues long. Here the CDR3 reads CASGQGQAQETQYF. CDR3 coding DNA: TGTGCTAGTGGTCAAGGACAGGCACAGGAGACCCAGTACTTC.

The chain joins TRBV27 to TRBJ2-3, with no clear D. Between the trimmed V and J ends, which lost 4 bases and 6 bases, there was a span of 8 bases. The CDR3 has 12 amino acids. CDR1 is MNHEY, CDR2 SMNVEV, per germline (reference sequence). This CDR3 is CASSSRTDTQYF. CDR3 coding DNA: TGTGCCAGCAGTTCGCGGACGGATACGCAGTATTTT.

This chain joins TRBV18 and TRBJ2-2; no clear D gene. V lost 5 bases and J 7 bases, leaving 8 bases between the germline ends. The CDR3 loop spans 12 amino acids. CDR1 KGHSH and CDR2 LQKENI come from the germline V gene. CDR3 loop: CASSGYGGELFF. DNA of the CDR3: TGTGCCAGCTCAGGGTATGGCGGGGAGCTGTTTTTT.

CDR3 DNA: TGTGCCAGCAGCAAGGGGGGGGTGAACACTGAAGCTTTCTTT. Encoded protein: CASSKGGVNTEAFF. This chain uses TRBV7-2 with TRBJ1-1; tentatively, D is TRBD1 (6 bases). Trimming took off 5 bases at V and 0 bases at J, with 10 bases between the two ends. Germline V gene sequence: CDR1 SGHTA, CDR2 FQGNSA. The CDR3 contains 14 residues.

The chain's CDR3 is CASRNPGTDGYTF. CDR3 sequence (DNA): TGTGCCAGCAGAAACCCCGGGACAGATGGCTACACCTTC. The chain links TRBV6-5 to TRBJ1-2, with TRBD1 matching over 7 bases. The V gene's germline CDR1 is MNHEY and CDR2 SVGAGI. With V trimmed by 6 bases and J by 6 bases, 7 bases remained unmatched. This CDR3 has 13 amino acids.

V and J are TRBV6-5 and TRBJ2-7; no firm D call. Per germline, CDR1 MNHEY and CDR2 SVGAGI. This CDR3 is built from 11 residues. The ends were cut back, 5 bases at V and 3 bases at J, with 5 bases in the middle. CDR3 region: CASSTYYEQYF. For the CDR3, the DNA is TGTGCCAGCAGTACATACTACGAGCAGTACTTC.

This clone showed up just a few times. The chain employs TRBV6-5 and TRBJ1-5; D is uncertain. Per germline, CDR1 MNHEY and CDR2 SVGAGI. The CDR3 sequence is 14 residues long. Deletions cut 2 bases from V and 2 bases from J, with 7 bases between. CDR3 sequence reads: CASSYVGGNQPQHF. The CDR3 DNA follows: TGTGCCAGCAGTTACGTGGGCGGCAATCAGCCCCAGCATTTT.

The chain couples TRBV6-1 to TRBJ1-6, with D maybe TRBD1 (6 bases). Germline CDR1 and CDR2: MNHNS and SASEGT. The CDR3 has 15 amino acids. V dropped 6 bases and J dropped 3 bases, with 12 bases sitting between them. This CDR3 reads CASRSGTNYNSPLHF. The CDR3 nucleotides are TGTGCCAGCAGATCCGGGACAAACTATAATTCACCCCTCCACTTT.

V usage is TRBV18 and J usage is TRBJ2-7; D possibly uses TRBD1 or TRBD2 (6 bases each). The CDR3 is 13 residues long. Trimming cost V 10 bases and J 5 bases, with 18 bases left between them. CDR1 is KGHSH and CDR2 is LQKENI in the germline V gene. DNA for the CDR3: TGTGCCACCCGGGGGCAGGGTACCGACGAGCAGTACTTC. This sequence encodes CATRGQGTDEQYF.

This clone has only a few counts. The chain combines TRBV11-2 with TRBJ2-3; D uncertain. Germline V gives CDR1 SGHAT, CDR2 FQNNGV. This CDR3 is 13 amino acids long. Trimming cost V 0 bases and J 6 bases, with 7 bases left between them. CDR3 DNA sequence: TGTGCCAGCAGCTTAGACTGGACGGATACGCAGTATTTT. Translating gives CASSLDWTDTQYF.

The chain uses TRBV29-1 and TRBJ1-1; TRBD1 is a possible D gene (6 bases). V was clipped by 7 bases and J by 1 base, with 7 bases between them. The CDR3 has 11 residues. Germline CDR1 reads SQVTM; CDR2 reads ANQGSEA. CDR3: CSGGQNTEAFF. For the CDR3, the DNA is TGCAGCGGGGGACAGAACACTGAAGCTTTCTTT.

The chain employs TRBV27 and TRBJ2-1, with 9 positions matching TRBD2. Germline V lookup: CDR1 MNHEY, CDR2 SMNVEV (reference sequence). The CDR3 is made up of 16 amino acids. Trimming took 3 bases from V and 5 from J; bases not matched to a gene: 8. CDR3 bases: TGTGCCAGCAGTTTGGCGCGACTAGCGGAAAACAATGAGCAGTTCTTC. Protein sequence: CASSLARLAENNEQFF.

This clone was counted a single time. This sequence joins TRBV7-2 and TRBJ1-5; possibly TRBD1 for D (5 bases). CDR1 is SGHTA and CDR2 is FQGNSA in the germline V gene. The V end lost 3 bases, the J end lost 5 bases, and 8 bases lay between the germline ends. The CDR3 is 13 residues long. Here the CDR3 reads CASSFQGDQPQHF. CDR3 nucleotide sequence: TGTGCCAGCAGCTTCCAGGGAGATCAGCCCCAGCATTTT.

The V and J genes are TRBV27 and TRBJ1-3; D is ambiguous. The V and J ends lost 6 bases and 4 bases respectively, with 13 bases between them. The CDR3 is made up of 14 amino acids. Germline V gene sequence: CDR1 MNHEY, CDR2 SMNVEV (reference sequence). DNA of the CDR3: TGTGCCAGCAGCAACCTCCCGACCGGAAACACCATATATTTT. This translates into CASSNLPTGNTIYF.

The table lists this clone with many counts. This chain's CDR3 is CASRQAETGSWSYGYTF. As DNA, the CDR3 is TGTGCCAGTAGGCAAGCCGAGACAGGGAGTTGGAGCTATGGCTACACCTTC. The genes are TRBV19 and TRBJ1-2; 7 bases match TRBD1. CDR1 is LNHDA, CDR2 SQIVND, per germline (reference sequence). Unmatched junction bases numbered 17, after V lost 6 bases and J lost 4 bases. The CDR3 is 17 residues long.

J is TRBJ2-1 and V is TRBV15; TRBD1 matches at 12 bases. Germline loops: CDR1 LNHNV, CDR2 YYDKDF (reference sequence). The CDR3 length is 18 residues. The V segment lost 8 bases and the J segment 8 bases; nucleotides outside the gene matches: 19. The CDR3 loop reads CATRRDRGRGSGIHEQFF. The CDR3 nucleotides read TGTGCCACCCGACGGGACAGGGGGCGCGGTAGCGGGATTCATGAGCAGTTCTTC. Variable domain in full (rest from reference TRBV15 and TRBJ2-1): DAMVIQNPRYQVTQFGKPVTLSCSQTLNHNVMYWYQQKSSQAPKLLFHYYDKDFNNEADTPDNFQSRRPNTSFCFLDIRSPGLGDTAMYLCATRRDRGRGSGIHEQFFGPGTRLTVL.